This TCR beta chain was sequenced during a study of glioma-infiltrating T cells after dendritic cell vaccination. Time point noted: after dendritic cell vaccination, including at tumor progression/relapse. The PCR used 60 V beta and 13 J beta primers. The data were produced by immunoSEQ multiplex PCR, yet TCRdb's version contains in-frame clones alone and is incomplete. In the table there are 90,000 to 95,000 clones, roughly four fifths of which are singletons. The CDR3 consists of 20 residues. The sequencing here drew on blood, taken after dendritic cell vaccination. The clonotype was recovered from a human donor with glioblastoma. This chain joins TRBV21-1 and TRBJ1-3; the D segment call TRBD1 is taken from the table without a DNA check. TRBV21-1 is shown as a pseudogene. The DNA of the CDR3 is TGTGCCAGCAGCCAACCTGGGGGACAGGGACAGCCTCGACCTGGAAACACCATATATTTT. Amino acids: CASSQPGGQGQPRPGNTIYF.